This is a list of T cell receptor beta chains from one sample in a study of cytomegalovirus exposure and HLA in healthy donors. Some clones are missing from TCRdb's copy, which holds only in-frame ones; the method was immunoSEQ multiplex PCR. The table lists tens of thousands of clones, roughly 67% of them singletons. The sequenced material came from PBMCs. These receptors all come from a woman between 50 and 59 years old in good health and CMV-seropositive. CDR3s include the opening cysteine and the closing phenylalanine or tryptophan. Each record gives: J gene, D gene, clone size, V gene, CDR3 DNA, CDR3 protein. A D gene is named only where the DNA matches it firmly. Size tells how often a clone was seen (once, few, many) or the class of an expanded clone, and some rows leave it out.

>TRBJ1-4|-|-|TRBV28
TGTGCCAGCAGTTTAGGACGACAGGAAAAAGGAAAACTGTTTTTT
CASSLGRQEKGKLFF
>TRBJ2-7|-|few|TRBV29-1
TGCAGCGTTGAAGAAGGGGTCTACGAGCAGTACTTC
CSVEEGVYEQYF
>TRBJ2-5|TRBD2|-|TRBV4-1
TGCGCCAGCAGCCAAGCCTGGGGTCTAGCGGGGGGGGAGCAAGAGACCCAGTACTTC
CASSQAWGLAGGEQETQYF
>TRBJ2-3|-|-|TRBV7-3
TGTGCCAGCAGCCTAGGACTTTCAGATACGCAGTATTTT
CASSLGLSDTQYF
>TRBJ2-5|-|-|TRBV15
TGTGCCACCAGCAGAGTGTCGGTTCAAGAGACCCAGTACTTC
CATSRVSVQETQYF
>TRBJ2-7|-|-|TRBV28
TGTGCCAGCAGTTTAGGTGGCAGAGGCTACGAGCAGTACTTC
CASSLGGRGYEQYF
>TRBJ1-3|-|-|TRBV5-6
TGTGCCAGCAGCTTGGGTGCAGTTTCTGGAAACACCATATATTTT
CASSLGAVSGNTIYF
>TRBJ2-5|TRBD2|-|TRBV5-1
TGCGCCAGCAGCTCCTTACTAGCGGGGGCCCAAGAGACCCAGTACTTC
CASSSLLAGAQETQYF
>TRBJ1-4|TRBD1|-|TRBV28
TGTGCCAGCAGTTCGACAGGGGGTATTGAAAAACTGTTTTTT
CASSSTGGIEKLFF
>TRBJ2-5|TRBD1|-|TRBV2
TGTGCCAGCAGTTTTAAAGACAGGGGAGAGACCCAGTACTTC
CASSFKDRGETQYF
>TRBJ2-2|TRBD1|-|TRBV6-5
TGTGCCAGCAGTTTGACAGGGGCGGACACCGGGGAGCTGTTTTTT
CASSLTGADTGELFF
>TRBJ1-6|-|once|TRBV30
TGTGCCTGGAGTGGGGCCGGCTCCTATAATTCACCCCTCCACTTT
CAWSGAGSYNSPLHF
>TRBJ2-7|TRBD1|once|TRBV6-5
TGTGCCAGCAGTTTATTCGGGACAGGAGGCTACGAGCAGTACTTC
CASSLFGTGGYEQYF
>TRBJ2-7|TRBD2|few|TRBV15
TGTGCCACCAGCAGGCCGGGACTAGGCGACTACGAGCAGTACTTC
CATSRPGLGDYEQYF
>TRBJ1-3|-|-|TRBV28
TGTGCCAGCACGATGTTGGGGGCTAATTCAGGGGGAAACACCATATATTTT
CASTMLGANSGGNTIYF
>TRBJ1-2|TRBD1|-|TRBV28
TGTGCCAGCAGTTTAACACAGGGGGCCTATGGCTACACCTTC
CASSLTQGAYGYTF
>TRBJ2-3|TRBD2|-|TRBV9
TGTGCCAGCTCCGCGGGGCGGGGGGACCCTAGCACAGATACGCAGTATTTT
CASSAGRGDPSTDTQYF
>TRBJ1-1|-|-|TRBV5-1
TGCGCCAGCAGCTTAGTAGGCGGGCCACCCGATGATGGGGCTTTCTTT
CASSLVGGPPDDGAFF
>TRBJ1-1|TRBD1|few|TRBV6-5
TGTGCCAGCAGCCCCACAGGGGGCAGGTCTGAAGCTTTCTTT
CASSPTGGRSEAFF
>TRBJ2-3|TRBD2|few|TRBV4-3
TGCGCCAGCAGCCAAGAATACAGCGGGGGCTTCACAGATACGCAGTATTTT
CASSQEYSGGFTDTQYF
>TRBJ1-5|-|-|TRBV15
TGTGCCACCAGCAGGGCTTTCGGGACACATAATCAGCCCCAGCATTTT
CATSRAFGTHNQPQHF
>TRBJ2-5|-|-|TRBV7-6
TGTGCCAGCAGCTTAGAGTGGACAGAAGAGACCCAGTACTTC
CASSLEWTEETQYF
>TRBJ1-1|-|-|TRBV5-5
TGTGCCAGCAGCTTGGCTGGCGTCATAGGGGCTGAAGCTTTCTTT
CASSLAGVIGAEAFF
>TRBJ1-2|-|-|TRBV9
TGTGCCAGCATCGGAGCGGAGGAGGGCTACACCTTC
CASIGAEEGYTF
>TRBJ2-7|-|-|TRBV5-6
TGTGCCAGCAGCTTGTTCCAGTCCTACGAGCAGTACTTC
CASSLFQSYEQYF
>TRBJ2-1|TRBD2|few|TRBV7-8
TGTGCCAGCAGCTTAAGCCCTAGCGGTTACAATGAGCAGTTCTTC
CASSLSPSGYNEQFF
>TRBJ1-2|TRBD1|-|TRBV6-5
TGTGCCAGCAGCCCCCAGGGGGGTTTTAACTATGGCTACACCTTC
CASSPQGGFNYGYTF
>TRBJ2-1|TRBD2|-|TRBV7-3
TGTGCCAGCAGCTCGGGACTAGCGGGGAACAATGAGCAGTTCTTC
CASSSGLAGNNEQFF
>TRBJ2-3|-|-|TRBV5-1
TGCGCCAGCAGTTTTCACACAGATACGCAGTATTTT
CASSFHTDTQYF
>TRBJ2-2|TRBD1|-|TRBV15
TGTGCCACCAGCAGAGGACAGGGGGCGCCGGGGACCGGGGAGCTGTTTTTT
CATSRGQGAPGTGELFF
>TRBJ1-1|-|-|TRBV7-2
TGTGCCAGCAGCCGAATCGTACAGGGTGAAGCTTTCTTT
CASSRIVQGEAFF
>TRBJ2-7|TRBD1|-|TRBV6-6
TGTGCCAGCACTGAACGGGACAGAGATTACGAGCAGTACTTC
CASTERDRDYEQYF
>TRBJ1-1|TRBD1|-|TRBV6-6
TGTGCCAGCAGTCGGGACAGGGTGTTAGATGGCACTGAAGCTTTCTTT
CASSRDRVLDGTEAFF
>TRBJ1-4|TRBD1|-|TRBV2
TGTGCCACCTCGACAGGGGGATTTGTTAGGACTAATGAAAAACTGTTTTTT
CATSTGGFVRTNEKLFF
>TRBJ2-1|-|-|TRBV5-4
TGTGCCAGCAGCTTGGAGGGGCGGTCGGACAATGAGCAGTTCTTC
CASSLEGRSDNEQFF
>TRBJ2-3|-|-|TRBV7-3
TGTGCCAGCAGCTTAGCAGCGGGCGGGGATACGCAGTATTTT
CASSLAAGGDTQYF
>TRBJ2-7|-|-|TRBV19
TGTGCCAGTAGTTCTTCGTGGAGGGGCCGGTACGAGCAGTACTTC
CASSSSWRGRYEQYF
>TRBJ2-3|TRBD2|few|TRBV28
TGTGCCAGCAGCCCCGGGAGGGCCACAGATACGCAGTATTTT
CASSPGRATDTQYF
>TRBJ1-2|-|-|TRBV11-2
TGTGCCAGCAGCTTAGTAGGGAGGGATGGCTACACCTTC
CASSLVGRDGYTF
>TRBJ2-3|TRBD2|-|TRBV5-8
TGTGCCAGCAGCGATGGACTAGCGGGGGGGAGTACAGATACGCAGTATTTT
CASSDGLAGGSTDTQYF
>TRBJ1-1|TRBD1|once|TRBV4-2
TGTGCCAGCAGCCGCCTACCTCGACAGGGGCACGGCCTAGGGGGCACTGAAGCTTTCTTT
CASSRLPRQGHGLGGTEAFF
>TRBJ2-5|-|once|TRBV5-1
TGCGCCAGCAGCTTGGCAGGAGAGACCCAGTACTTC
CASSLAGETQYF
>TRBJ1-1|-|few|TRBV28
TGTGCCAGCAGCCCGGAAAAGGACACTTTGAACACTGAAGCTTTCTTT
CASSPEKDTLNTEAFF
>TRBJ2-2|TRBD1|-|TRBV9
TGTGCCAGCAGCACCCCCGGACAGGGTATATCCGGGGAGCTGTTTTTT
CASSTPGQGISGELFF
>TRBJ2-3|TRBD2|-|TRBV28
TGTGCCAGCAGTTCCATGACTAGCGGGGAAGCAGATACGCAGTATTTT
CASSSMTSGEADTQYF
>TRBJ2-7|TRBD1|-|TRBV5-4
TGTGCCAGCAGCTTTGGTGGTAAGACAGGGGGGGACTACGAGCAGTACTTC
CASSFGGKTGGDYEQYF
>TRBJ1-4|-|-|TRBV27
TGTGCCAGCAGTTTAAATGGGGGCTATGAAAAACTGTTTTTT
CASSLNGGYEKLFF
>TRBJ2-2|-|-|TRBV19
TGTGCCAGTAGGGGTATTTCAGGGAACACCGGGGAGCTGTTTTTT
CASRGISGNTGELFF
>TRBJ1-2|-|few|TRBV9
TGTGCCAGCAGCGAGGGAGGATATGGCTACACCTTC
CASSEGGYGYTF
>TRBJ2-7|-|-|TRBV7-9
TGTGCCAGCAGCTTAGCGAAAGAGGAACCGGACGAGCAGTACTTC
CASSLAKEEPDEQYF
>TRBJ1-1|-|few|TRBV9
TGTGCCAGCTCCACAAGCGGGGACGCTTTGAATCCTGAAGCTTTCTTT
CASSTSGDALNPEAFF
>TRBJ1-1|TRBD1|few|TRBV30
TGTGCCTGGGGCAGGGGGTTGGACACTGAAGCTTTCTTT
CAWGRGLDTEAFF
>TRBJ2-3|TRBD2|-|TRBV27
TGTGCCAGCAGCCCTCTGGGGGGGGTGACGCAGTATTTT
CASSPLGGVTQYF
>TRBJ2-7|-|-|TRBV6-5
TGTGCCAGCAGAACCCTTGGTGAGGGTGTCTACGAGCAGTACTTC
CASRTLGEGVYEQYF
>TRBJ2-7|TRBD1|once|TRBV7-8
TGTGCCAGCAGCTTAGATGGGACAGGAAACTACGAGCAGTACTTC
CASSLDGTGNYEQYF
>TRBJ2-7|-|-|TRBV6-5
TGTGCCAGCAGTTACTCGCCGGGGGAGAGCTCCTACGAGCAGTACTTC
CASSYSPGESSYEQYF
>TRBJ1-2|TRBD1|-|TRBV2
TGTGCCAGCAGCCCAGGGGGTATTTATGGCTACACCTTC
CASSPGGIYGYTF
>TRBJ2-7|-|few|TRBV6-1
TGTGCCAGCAGTTCAGGTTCCTACGAGCAGTACTTC
CASSSGSYEQYF
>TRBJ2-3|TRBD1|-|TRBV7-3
TGTGCCAGCAGCTTAGGACAGGGCCCAGATACGCAGTATTTT
CASSLGQGPDTQYF